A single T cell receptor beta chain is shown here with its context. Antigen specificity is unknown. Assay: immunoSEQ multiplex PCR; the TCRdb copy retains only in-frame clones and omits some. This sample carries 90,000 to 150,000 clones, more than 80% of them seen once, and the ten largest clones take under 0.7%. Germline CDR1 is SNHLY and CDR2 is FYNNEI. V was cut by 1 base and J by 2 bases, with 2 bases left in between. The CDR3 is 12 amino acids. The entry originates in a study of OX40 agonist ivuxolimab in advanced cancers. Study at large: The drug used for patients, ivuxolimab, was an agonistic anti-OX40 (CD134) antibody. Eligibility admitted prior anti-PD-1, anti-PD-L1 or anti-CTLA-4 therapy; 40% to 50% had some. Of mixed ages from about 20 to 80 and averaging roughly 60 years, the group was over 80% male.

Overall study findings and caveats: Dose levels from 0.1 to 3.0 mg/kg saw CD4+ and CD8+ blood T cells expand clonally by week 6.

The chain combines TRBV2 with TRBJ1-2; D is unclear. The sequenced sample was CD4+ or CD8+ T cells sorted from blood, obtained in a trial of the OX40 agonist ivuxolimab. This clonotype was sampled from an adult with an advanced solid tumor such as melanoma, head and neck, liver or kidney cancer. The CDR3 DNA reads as TGTGCCAGCAGTGAAGGGAACTATGGCTACACCTTC. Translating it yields CASSEGNYGYTF. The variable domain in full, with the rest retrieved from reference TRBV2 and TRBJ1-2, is EPEVTQTPSHQVTQMGQEVILRCVPISNHLYFYWYRQILGQKVEFLVSFYNNEISEKSEIFDDQFSVERPDGSNFTLKIRSTKLEDSAMYFCASSEGNYGYTFGSGTRLTVV.